Each of the 21 T cell receptor beta chains below was sequenced from the same sample in a study of T cells expressing NK-cell markers. Following a re-call of the 5' RACE reads, TCRdb has one entry per CDR3 protein and lacks DNA. This sample contains about 300,000 distinct CDR3 sequences. The source material was blood T cells: a sorted CD56 or NKG2C T cell subset, CD4+ or CD8+ T cells, or bulk PBMC T cells (not recorded which). These receptors were collected from a woman between 18 and 75 years old in good health.

This chain joins TRBV4-2 and TRBJ1-1. The CDR3 is 14 amino acids. Per germline, CDR1 LGHNA and CDR2 YNFKEQ. The CDR3 spells CASSQDRLGTEAFF.

The chain combines TRBV12-3 or TRBV12-4 with TRBJ2-2; TCRdb returns TRBD2, unconfirmable since there is no DNA. CDR3 length: 16 residues. CDR3 residues: CASSLTSGTGTGELFF.

The chain carries TRBV5-1 and TRBJ2-2; TCRdb returns TRBD1, unconfirmable since there is no DNA. The CDR3 has 13 residues. CDR1 and CDR2 (germline): SGHRS, YFSETQ. This CDR3 is CASSFDRSGELFF.

The chain carries TRBV3-1 and TRBJ1-6. This CDR3 has 14 amino acids. The V gene's germline CDR1 is LGHDT and CDR2 YNNKEL (reference sequence). Here the CDR3 reads CASSQTHGPRPLHF. The whole variable domain, filled in from reference TRBV3-1 and TRBJ1-6, reads DTAVSQTPKYLVTQMGNDKSIKCEQNLGHDTMYWYKQDSKKFLKIMFSYNNKELIINETVPNRFSPKSPDKAHLNLHINSLELGDSAVYFCASSQTHGPRPLHFGNGTRLTVT.

The chain recombines TRBV5-1 with TRBJ1-3. Germline V gives CDR1 SGHRS, CDR2 YFSETQ. The CDR3 runs 14 residues. The CDR3: CASSLSVAGNTIYF.

The chain recombines TRBV16 with TRBJ1-2. Germline CDR1 is KGHSY and CDR2 is FQNENV. The CDR3 spans 14 residues. The chain's CDR3 is CASNPRPEADGYTF. The whole variable domain, remainder taken from reference TRBV16 and TRBJ1-2, is GEEVAQTPKHLVRGEGQKAKLYCAPIKGHSYVFWYQQVLKNEFKFLISFQNENVFDETGMPKERFSAKCLPNSPCSLEIQATKLEDSAVYFCASNPRPEADGYTFGSGTRLTVV.

The chain links TRBV5-1 to TRBJ2-5. Germline V lookup: CDR1 SGHRS, CDR2 YFSETQ. This CDR3 is 14 amino acids long. The CDR3 region is CASRPETVTETQYF. Based on the CDR3 plus reference TRBV5-1 and TRBJ2-5, the full variable domain is KAGVTQTPRYLIKTRGQQVTLSCSPISGHRSVSWYQQTPGQGLQFLFEYFSETQRNKGNFPGRFSGRQFSNSRSEMNVSTLELGDSALYLCASRPETVTETQYFGPGTRLLVL.

V usage is TRBV20-1 and J usage is TRBJ2-1; TCRdb gives TRBD1 as the D gene, but with no DNA this cannot be confirmed. CDR1 and CDR2 (germline): DFQATT, SNEGSKA (reference sequence). The CDR3 runs to 13 residues. CDR3 in amino acids: CSAMGGTYNEQFF.

The chain combines TRBV12-3 or TRBV12-4 with TRBJ1-4; the TRBD1 assignment by TCRdb is unverifiable without DNA. This CDR3 region has 14 residues. The CDR3 loop is CASSFPGVNEKLFF.

The chain joins TRBV29-1 to TRBJ2-7; the D call from TCRdb, TRBD2, cannot be confirmed without DNA. Germline V gene data show CDR1 as SQVTM and CDR2 as ANQGSEA. The CDR3 loop spans 14 amino acids. The CDR3 sequence: CSVGVGLAGGLQYF.

The gene calls are TRBV7-9 and TRBJ2-2; TCRdb lists TRBD1, though no DNA is available to test this call. The CDR3 runs 15 residues. Germline loops: CDR1 SEHNR, CDR2 FQNEAQ (reference sequence). CDR3 residues: CASSATGTLTGELFF.

CDR3 sequence reads: CSALPQQGGGYTF. This chain uses TRBV20-1 with TRBJ1-2. The CDR3 totals 13 residues. Germline CDR1 DFQATT, CDR2 SNEGSKA (reference sequence).

CDR3 region: CASSPVDRGRAEAFF. J is TRBJ1-1 and V is TRBV7-9; absent DNA, TCRdb's TRBD1 call cannot be checked. CDR1 SEHNR and CDR2 FQNEAQ come from the germline V gene (reference sequence). The CDR3 runs to 15 residues.

The rearrangement uses TRBV3-1 and TRBJ1-5; the TCRdb D gene call, TRBD1, has no DNA to confirm it. From germline, CDR1 is LGHDT and CDR2 YNNKEL (reference sequence). The CDR3 is made up of 16 amino acids. The chain's CDR3 is CASSPGTGASNQPQHF.

The rearrangement links TRBV7-8 to TRBJ2-1; TCRdb's D gene call, TRBD1, goes unchecked for lack of DNA. CDR1 and CDR2 (germline): SGHVS, FQNEAQ. The CDR3 is 11 amino acids. The CDR3 here is CASSYRDEQFF.

The rearrangement joins TRBV4-2 to TRBJ2-4; TCRdb names TRBD2, which stays unverified in the absence of DNA. CDR1 is LGHNA and CDR2 is YNFKEQ in the germline V gene. This CDR3 has 18 residues. This CDR3 reads CASSQAPAGGIAKNIQYF.

This chain uses TRBV28 with TRBJ1-6; the D call of TRBD1 rests on TCRdb alone, since no DNA is present to check it. Germline V gives CDR1 MDHEN, CDR2 SYDVKM. The CDR3 runs 15 residues. CDR3: CASSPPDRSNSPLHF.

J is TRBJ2-2 and V is TRBV12-3 or TRBV12-4; the TCRdb call, TRBD1, lacks DNA for checking. CDR3 length: 17 residues. This CDR3 is CASRSNWGQGVPGELFF.

The genes are TRBV7-9 and TRBJ1-2. This CDR3 is built from 14 residues. Germline lookup yields CDR1 SEHNR and CDR2 FQNEAQ (reference sequence). The CDR3 reads CASSPPTGGGGYTF.

The chain has TRBV28 and TRBJ2-2; lacking DNA, the TRBD2 call made by TCRdb goes unchecked. Germline CDR1 MDHEN, CDR2 SYDVKM. The CDR3 is 14 amino acids. CDR3: CASRMGGSTGELFF.

The chain couples TRBV12-3 or TRBV12-4 to TRBJ2-1; checking the TCRdb D call of TRBD1 is not possible without DNA. The CDR3 loop spans 14 amino acids. This CDR3 reads CASTRASRGYEQFF.